This is a list of T cell receptor beta chains from one sample in a study of T cell repertoires and leukemia-associated antigens. TCRdb re-called the 5' RACE reads through MiXCR, storing one row per CDR3 protein. Here the sample spans more than 12,000 distinct CDR3 sequences, approximately 42% being singletons. These receptors' targets are unknown. The sample consisted of CD3+ T cells sorted from blood and cultured. These receptor sequences come from a female donor in good health. CDR3s include the opening cysteine and the closing phenylalanine or tryptophan. The D gene is left open where the match is weak. Clone size appears in some rows only: once, few, many, or a class for an expanded clone.

cdr3_nt cdr3_aa d_call j_call clone_size v_call
TGTGCCAGCAGCTCCTCTGGGCTCTCAGATATAGACTGGATTGAAAAACTGTTTTTT CASSSSGLSDIDWIEKLFF - TRBJ1-4 few TRBV7-9
TGCAGTGCTAGAGATCGGCTAGCGGGAGGGAAGGGCTACGAGCAGTACTTC CSARDRLAGGKGYEQYF TRBD2 TRBJ2-7 - TRBV20-1
TGCGCCAGCAGCGGCACCGGGGCACCGAACACCGGGGAGCTGTTTTTT CASSGTGAPNTGELFF - TRBJ2-2 few TRBV5-1
TGTGCCATCAGGGGGACAGGGGGTTCCGGGGAGCTGTTTTTT CAIRGTGGSGELFF TRBD1 TRBJ2-2 medium-sized TRBV10-3
TGCAGTGCCGAGACGGCGGGAGCAGGGGAGCAGTACTTC CSAETAGAGEQYF TRBD2 TRBJ2-7 few TRBV20-1
TGCAGCGTTGAGGTTCCGTCAGGGTACAATGAGCAGTTCTTC CSVEVPSGYNEQFF - TRBJ2-1 many TRBV29-1
TGTGCCAGCAGTTTACGACCCTACGAGCAGTACTTC CASSLRPYEQYF - TRBJ2-7 medium-sized TRBV12-3/TRBV12-4
TGTGCCAGCAGCGTAGAAGGTTCTAGTGTCGATGAGCAGTTCTTC CASSVEGSSVDEQFF - TRBJ2-1 medium-sized TRBV9
TGTGCCAGCAGCCCCAACCCGGGACTAGCGGGAGGTGAGCAGTACTTC CASSPNPGLAGGEQYF TRBD2 TRBJ2-7 - TRBV7-2
TGCGCCAGCAGCGTGCAGGCCACGAACACTGTAGCTTTCTTT CASSVQATNTVAFF - TRBJ1-1 few TRBV5-1
TGTGCCAGCAGCCCACAGGGGTCGGACTATGGCCACACCTTC CASSPQGSDYGHTF TRBD1 TRBJ1-2 - TRBV5-4
TGTGCCAGCATCCCCGGGACAGGGGTAGGTTATGAGCAGTTCTTC CASIPGTGVGYEQFF TRBD1 TRBJ2-1 many TRBV7-6
TGTGCCAGCAGTCCCGCTAGACTAGCGGGAGGGGAGCAGTACTTC CASSPARLAGGEQYF TRBD2 TRBJ2-7 - TRBV6-5
TGCGCCAGCAGCTTGGTTTTAGCGGGAGTAGCCGATGAGCAGTCCTTC CASSLVLAGVADEQSF TRBD2 TRBJ2-1 - TRBV5-1
TGCAGCGTTGATCTCGGGGCTGGTACAGGGGCAAGGGGCGAGCAGCACTTC CSVDLGAGTGARGEQHF TRBD1 TRBJ2-7 - TRBV29-1
TGTGCCAGCAAGGGGGTTAGCTATGGCTACACCTTC CASKGVSYGYTF - TRBJ1-2 once TRBV2
TGTGCCGCCGTGTGGGTCCTTGCGTTCTTC CAAVWVLAFF - TRBJ2-1 medium-sized TRBV7-3
TGTGCCATCAGTTTGTCCGGGGCCGTGGGCGAGCAGTACTTC CAISLSGAVGEQYF - TRBJ2-7 - TRBV12-3/TRBV12-4
TGTGCCAGCAGCGTAGCCAGAGACCAGCCCCAGCATTTT CASSVARDQPQHF - TRBJ1-5 medium-sized TRBV6-1
TGCAGTGTAGTAGGTAGCGGACACCACGAGCAGTACTTC CSVVGSGHHEQYF - TRBJ2-7 - TRBV20-1
TGTGCCAGCAGCCCGACTAGCGGGAGCTCCTACAATGAGCAGTTCTTC CASSPTSGSSYNEQFF TRBD2 TRBJ2-1 - TRBV7-9
TGTGCCAGCAGTTTCCGCAGGATCTATGGCTACACCTTC CASSFRRIYGYTF - TRBJ1-2 medium-sized TRBV12-3/TRBV12-4
TGTGCCAGCAGCCAAGAATTGTCTAGCGGGGCAACCTCCTACGAGCAGTACTTC CASSQELSSGATSYEQYF TRBD2 TRBJ2-7 medium-sized TRBV4-2
TGTGCCAGCAGCTACGACAGGGGCCTCACAGATACGCAGTATTTT CASSYDRGLTDTQYF TRBD1 TRBJ2-3 - TRBV9
TGCAGCGCCCTTTACAGGGAGCTGAGCACAGATACGCAGTATTTT CSALYRELSTDTQYF - TRBJ2-3 few TRBV20-1
TGCGCCAGCAGCTTTTCCGGGACTGGGGCCAACGTCCTGACTTTC CASSFSGTGANVLTF - TRBJ2-6 - TRBV5-1
TGCAGTGCTAGAGATTGGGCCTCAGGGGACGGGGAGACCCAGTACTTC CSARDWASGDGETQYF - TRBJ2-5 few TRBV20-1
TGTGCCAGCAGTGACGGGGGTAGCGGGAGCAATGAGCAGTTCTTC CASSDGGSGSNEQFF TRBD2 TRBJ2-1 - TRBV6-4
TGCGCCAGCAGCTTGGCCCTCAGTTTCTCTGGGGCCAACGTCCTGACTTTC CASSLALSFSGANVLTF - TRBJ2-6 many TRBV5-1
TGTGCCAGCAGTCCCCGGACAGGGGCGAACACCGGGGAGCTGTTTTTT CASSPRTGANTGELFF TRBD1 TRBJ2-2 many TRBV12-3/TRBV12-4
TGTGCCAGCAGCCCGACTAGCGGGAGGCTCTACAATGAGCAGTTCTTC CASSPTSGRLYNEQFF TRBD2 TRBJ2-1 few TRBV12-3/TRBV12-4
TGTGCCAGCAGCCAACGTAGCGTAGTGGCCCAGTGCTTC CASSQRSVVAQCF - TRBJ2-5 - TRBV14
TGTGCCAGCACCCCCCGGGGAGGGGGCCCGAGCTATGGCTACACCTTC CASTPRGGGPSYGYTF TRBD1 TRBJ1-2 - TRBV7-4
TGCAGTGCTAGAGATCTGGGGGGCACTGAAGCTTTCTTT CSARDLGGTEAFF - TRBJ1-1 medium-sized TRBV20-1
TGCAGTGCTAGAGATAACACCGACACTGAAGCTTTCTTT CSARDNTDTEAFF - TRBJ1-1 medium-sized TRBV20-1
TGTGCTAGCAGCTTCCTAGATTCAGGGGAAGAGACCCAGTACTTC CASSFLDSGEETQYF - TRBJ2-5 many TRBV7-7
TGCAGTGGCAGGGGTGCCCGGGACAAGGGGACACAAGAGACCCAGTACTTC CSGRGARDKGTQETQYF - TRBJ2-5 medium-sized TRBV20-1
TGTGCCAGCAGCTTTGGACTAGCGGGGTGGGAGACCCAGTACTTC CASSFGLAGWETQYF TRBD2 TRBJ2-5 medium-sized TRBV7-2
TGTGCCAGCAAACAACCCGAACAAGAGACCCAGTACTTC CASKQPEQETQYF - TRBJ2-5 many TRBV27
TGTGCCAGCAGTAACGAGGGTGACACCGGGGAGCTGTTTTTT CASSNEGDTGELFF - TRBJ2-2 medium-sized TRBV25-1
TGCAGTGCTAGAACGGGACTGGGGGAGACCCAGTACTTC CSARTGLGETQYF - TRBJ2-5 many TRBV20-1
TGTGCCAGCAGCCCCGGGGACTGGCACAAGAATGAGCAGTTCTTC CASSPGDWHKNEQFF - TRBJ2-1 many TRBV7-9
TGTGCCAGCAGTCACAGGGGGCTGGACACCGGGGAGCTGTTTTTT CASSHRGLDTGELFF TRBD1 TRBJ2-2 - TRBV27
TGTGCCTGGAGTGCCCAGACTAGCGGGAGAACCGGGGAGCTGTTTTTT CAWSAQTSGRTGELFF TRBD2 TRBJ2-2 many TRBV30
TGTGCCAGCAGTGGAGCGGGAGGGCCCAATGAGCGGTTCTTC CASSGAGGPNERFF TRBD2 TRBJ2-1 - TRBV6-4
TGTGCCAGCAGCCCCGGCGGGAGCACAGATACGCAGTATTTT CASSPGGSTDTQYF - TRBJ2-3 medium-sized TRBV7-8
TGCAGTGCTAGAGATATAAGGAGCTCCTACAATGAGCAGTTCTTC CSARDIRSSYNEQFF - TRBJ2-1 - TRBV20-1
TGTGCCACCCGAGGTCCGGGAAAAGAGACCCAGTACTTC CATRGPGKETQYF - TRBJ2-5 many TRBV19
TGTGCCAGCAGTGAAAGGATGGACGTGGCCTACAATGAGCAGTTCTTC CASSERMDVAYNEQFF - TRBJ2-1 many TRBV6-1
TGTGCCAGCAGATCGACAGAGCATCAGCCCCAGCATTTT CASRSTEHQPQHF - TRBJ1-5 medium-sized TRBV6-2/TRBV6-3
TGTGCCAGCAGCCCCTGGGACCGAGGCGCTTTCTTT CASSPWDRGAFF - TRBJ1-1 - TRBV7-9
TGTGCCAGCACAAGACAGGGAACTTATAATTCACCCCTCCACTTT CASTRQGTYNSPLHF TRBD1 TRBJ1-6 - TRBV5-5
TGCGCCAGCAGCGTTCTCGGGACGGCCTACGAGCAGTACTTC CASSVLGTAYEQYF - TRBJ2-7 - TRBV5-1
TGCAGCGCCGGCGGGGACCGGTACACTGAAGCTTTCTTT CSAGGDRYTEAFF - TRBJ1-1 - TRBV29-1
TGTGCCAGCAGCCCCTGGCCTCTAGCGGGAGTTGGCGGGGAGCTGTTTTTT CASSPWPLAGVGGELFF TRBD2 TRBJ2-2 - TRBV7-3
TGTGCCAGCAGCTTAGGGGGTAGCGGGATGTGGGAGCAGTACTTC CASSLGGSGMWEQYF TRBD2 TRBJ2-7 many TRBV7-4
TGTGCCAGCAGCCACCCGGTAGGGACATCTAATGAAAAACTGTTTTTT CASSHPVGTSNEKLFF - TRBJ1-4 few TRBV4-2
TGCAGTGCTAGAGATCGGGTGACAGCCACAGATACGCAGTATTTT CSARDRVTATDTQYF - TRBJ2-3 few TRBV20-1
TGTGCCACCAGTGAGGGAGGGACAGGGTGGGACACGCAGTATTTT CATSEGGTGWDTQYF TRBD1 TRBJ2-3 - TRBV24-1
TGTGCGGGGCTCGGGGGCCGTGACCAAGAGACCCAGTACTTC CAGLGGRDQETQYF - TRBJ2-5 - TRBV3-1